The rows below give T cell receptor beta chains drawn from one sample of a study of cytomegalovirus exposure and HLA in healthy donors. Only in-frame clones appear in the TCRdb table, and some are missing; sequencing was by immunoSEQ multiplex PCR. Counted here are 100,000 to 150,000 clones, about 74% occurring once; the ten biggest clones make up 4% to 5%. Input material: PBMCs. Receptors originate from a woman aged 45-59 years in good health and CMV-seropositive. Both conserved end residues are part of each CDR3. A D gene is named only where the DNA matches it firmly. A clone size is listed for some rows: how often the clone was seen (once, few, many), or a class if it is expanded.

v_call,j_call,clone_size,d_call,cdr3_aa,cdr3_nt
TRBV7-2,TRBJ1-3,.,TRBD1,CASSPGQPGNTIYF,TGTGCCAGCAGCCCGGGACAGCCTGGAAACACCATATATTTT
TRBV5-4,TRBJ2-3,.,.,CASSSDRPSTDTQYF,TGTGCCAGCAGCTCGGACAGACCTAGCACAGATACGCAGTATTTT
TRBV28,TRBJ1-5,.,.,CASLGSDQPQHF,TGTGCCAGCCTGGGGAGTGATCAGCCCCAGCATTTT
TRBV9,TRBJ2-7,.,.,CASSAGTPSYEQYF,TGTGCCAGCAGCGCCGGGACACCTTCCTACGAGCAGTACTTC
TRBV10-3,TRBJ1-4,.,TRBD1,CAISERTGDTNEKLFF,TGTGCCATCAGTGAACGGACAGGGGACACTAATGAAAAACTGTTTTTT
TRBV19,TRBJ2-7,.,.,CASKARDMSYEQYF,TGTGCCAGTAAGGCGAGGGATATGTCCTACGAGCAGTACTTC
TRBV10-2,TRBJ2-5,.,TRBD2,CASSGLAGETQYF,TGCGCCAGCAGTGGGCTAGCGGGAGAGACCCAGTACTTC
TRBV29-1,TRBJ2-1,.,TRBD2,CSVVPIPGLARNEQFF,TGCAGCGTTGTACCCATTCCGGGACTAGCGCGGAATGAGCAGTTCTTC
TRBV19,TRBJ1-2,few,.,CASSIPGSYGYTF,TGTGCCAGTAGTATCCCAGGGTCATATGGCTACACCTTC
TRBV4-2,TRBJ2-7,.,.,CASSQEPGPYEQYF,TGTGCCAGCAGCCAAGAGCCAGGGCCCTACGAGCAGTACTTC
TRBV4-1,TRBJ1-6,once,TRBD1,CASSHQGQGLRSYNSPLHF,TGCGCCAGCAGCCACCAAGGACAGGGGCTACGCTCCTATAATTCACCCCTCCACTTT
TRBV5-5,TRBJ1-6,few,TRBD1,CASSLGTGLEGGGSPLHF,TGTGCCAGCAGTTTGGGGACAGGGCTAGAGGGAGGTGGTTCACCCCTCCACTTT